This T cell receptor (beta chain) came from a study of cytomegalovirus exposure and HLA in healthy donors. The overall study: Early release data held 75 million to 100 million unique TCRs from HLA-typed donors.

The CDR3 length is 16 residues. The germline V gene has CDR1 SGDLS and CDR2 YYNGEE. V shed 4 bases and J 3 bases; nucleotides not matched to a gene: 9. As to this clone: Its specificity is not known.

The study ran its PCR with 60 Vbeta and 13 Jbeta primers. Assay: immunoSEQ multiplex PCR; the TCRdb copy retains only in-frame clones and omits some. The profile covers about 97,000 clones, with 85% to 90% appearing a single time and about 3.9% taken by the ten largest. Notes on the study in general: As was reported, the classifier diagnosed cytomegalovirus status with high specificity and sensitivity. According to an earlier analysis, most TCR beta V segments yielded productive rearrangements about 90% or about 30% of the time. For TCR beta chains, V- and J-gene trimming was later linked to a missense DCLRE1C variant.

Source material: PBMCs. The origin of this receptor is a man aged 25-40 years in good health and CMV-seronegative. This sequence joins TRBV9 and TRBJ2-1, with TRBD1 identical over 8 bases. As DNA, the CDR3 is TGTGCCAGCAGCTTTGGACAGGGCTTGAGCTACAATGAGCAGTTCTTC. It yields the protein CASSFGQGLSYNEQFF.